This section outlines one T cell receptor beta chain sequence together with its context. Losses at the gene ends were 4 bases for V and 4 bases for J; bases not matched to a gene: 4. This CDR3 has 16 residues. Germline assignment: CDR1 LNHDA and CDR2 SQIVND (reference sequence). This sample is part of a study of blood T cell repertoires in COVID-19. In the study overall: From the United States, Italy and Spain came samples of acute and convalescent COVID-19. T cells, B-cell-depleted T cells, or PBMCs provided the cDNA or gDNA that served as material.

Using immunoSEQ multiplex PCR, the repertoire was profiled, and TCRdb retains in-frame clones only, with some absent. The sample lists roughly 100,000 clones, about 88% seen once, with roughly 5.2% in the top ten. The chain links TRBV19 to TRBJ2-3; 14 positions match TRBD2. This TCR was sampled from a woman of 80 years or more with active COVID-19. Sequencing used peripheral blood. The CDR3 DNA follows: TGTGCCAGTAGTAGGCGACTAGCGGGAGGGTCAGATACGCAGTATTTT. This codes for CASSRRLAGGSDTQYF.